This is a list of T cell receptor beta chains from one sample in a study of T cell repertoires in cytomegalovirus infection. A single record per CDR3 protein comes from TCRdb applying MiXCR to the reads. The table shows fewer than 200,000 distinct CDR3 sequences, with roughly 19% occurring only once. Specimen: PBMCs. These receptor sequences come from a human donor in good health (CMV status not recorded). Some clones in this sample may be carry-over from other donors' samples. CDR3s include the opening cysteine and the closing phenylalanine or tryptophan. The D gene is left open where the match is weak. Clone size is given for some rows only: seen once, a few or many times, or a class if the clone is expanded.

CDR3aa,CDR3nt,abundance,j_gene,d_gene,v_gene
CASRIGGPLNEKLFF,TGTGCCAGCAGAATAGGGGGGCCACTAAATGAAAAACTGTTTTTT,many,TRBJ1-4,NA,TRBV7-2
CASSQECPQRESYEQYF,TGTGCCAGCAGCCAAGAATGCCCACAGCGGGAGAGCTACGAGCAGTACTTC,NA,TRBJ2-7,TRBD2,TRBV3-1
CASRLTGTYEQYF,TGTGCCAGCAGACTGACAGGAACCTACGAGCAGTACTTC,NA,TRBJ2-7,NA,TRBV12-3/TRBV12-4
CASSPDGHPYGYTF,TGTGCCAGCAGTCCGGACGGCCACCCCTATGGCTACACCTTC,once,TRBJ1-2,NA,TRBV9
CASSQDRSSGSYNEQFF,TGTGCCAGCAGCCAAGATCGCAGTAGCGGCTCCTACAATGAGCAGTTCTTC,NA,TRBJ2-1,NA,TRBV14
CASIHDSTYEQYF,TGTGCCAGCATCCACGACAGCACCTACGAGCAGTACTTC,many,TRBJ2-7,NA,TRBV2
CASSWGLEETQYF,TGTGCCAGCAGCTGGGGACTGGAAGAGACCCAGTACTTC,many,TRBJ2-5,NA,TRBV7-2
CASSRTVQETQYF,TGTGCCAGTAGCAGGACAGTCCAAGAGACCCAGTACTTC,NA,TRBJ2-5,NA,TRBV19
CAIGRGDNEQFF,TGTGCCATCGGGCGGGGGGACAATGAGCAGTTCTTC,few,TRBJ2-1,TRBD2,TRBV10-3
CSVEGLLQGYGYTF,TGCAGCGTTGAGGGCCTCCTCCAGGGGTATGGCTACACCTTC,NA,TRBJ1-2,NA,TRBV29-1
CASSYSGAYEQYF,TGTGCCAGCAGTTACAGCGGGGCTTACGAGCAGTACTTC,NA,TRBJ2-7,TRBD2,TRBV6-2/TRBV6-3
CASSLFRDREWRAFF,TGTGCCAGCAGTTTGTTCCGGGACAGGGAATGGCGGGCTTTCTTT,few,TRBJ1-1,TRBD1,TRBV12-3/TRBV12-4
CASSKETGEQFF,TGTGCCAGCAGTAAAGAGACGGGCGAGCAGTTCTTC,few,TRBJ2-1,NA,TRBV6-1
CASSLEGQDPHEQYF,TGCGCCAGCAGCTTGGAGGGACAGGACCCCCACGAGCAGTACTTC,few,TRBJ2-7,TRBD1,TRBV5-1
CASRDSTGNQPQHF,TGTGCCAGCAGGGACAGCACGGGGAATCAGCCCCAGCATTTT,many,TRBJ1-5,NA,TRBV7-9
CASSLDITSGYEQYF,TGTGCCAGCAGCTTAGATATAACATCGGGCTACGAGCAGTACTTC,NA,TRBJ2-7,NA,TRBV7-2
CASSPGHPGITGYTF,TGTGCCAGCAGCCCAGGGCATCCCGGTATAACTGGTTACACCTTC,NA,TRBJ1-2,NA,TRBV7-2
CASSFRATNEKLFF,TGTGCCAGCAGCTTCAGAGCAACTAATGAAAAACTGTTTTTT,few,TRBJ1-4,NA,TRBV5-4
CASSPTGVSWETEHNEQFF,TGTGCCAGCAGCCCAACTGGAGTATCATGGGAGACAGAACACAATGAGCAGTTCTTC,few,TRBJ2-1,NA,TRBV7-2
CASSLTGTPPTYEQYF,TGTGCCAGTAGTCTCACCGGGACGCCCCCGACTTACGAGCAGTACTTC,NA,TRBJ2-7,NA,TRBV19
CASSRDRGADTQYF,TGTGCCAGTAGTCGGGACAGGGGCGCAGATACGCAGTATTTT,NA,TRBJ2-3,TRBD1,TRBV19
CASSIDSGGTDTQYF,TGTGCCAGCAGCATCGATAGCGGGGGCACAGATACGCAGTATTTT,many,TRBJ2-3,TRBD2,TRBV7-2
CASSPWTGSGTEAFF,TGTGCCAGCAGCCCATGGACAGGGTCCGGCACTGAAGCTTTCTTT,many,TRBJ1-1,TRBD1,TRBV7-2
CASSSLAGAVETQYF,TGTGCCAGCAGCTCCCTAGCGGGAGCGGTAGAGACCCAGTACTTC,many,TRBJ2-5,TRBD2,TRBV11-3
CSSSPLKIGGLAPSSGANVLTF,TGCAGCTCGAGTCCCTTAAAAATAGGGGGGCTAGCACCCAGCTCTGGGGCCAACGTCCTGACTTTC,few,TRBJ2-6,NA,TRBV29-1
CASSADRSSYNEQFF,TGTGCCAGCAGCGCAGACAGAAGCTCCTACAATGAGCAGTTCTTC,few,TRBJ2-1,NA,TRBV9
CATRSVEGIGQFF,TGTGCCACTCGTTCAGTTGAGGGTATTGGGCAGTTCTTC,NA,TRBJ2-1,NA,TRBV28
CASSGPTVGYGYTF,TGTGCCAGCAGCGGTCCGACGGTCGGCTATGGCTACACCTTC,few,TRBJ1-2,NA,TRBV2
CASSQDIPRGNKETQYF,TGTGCCAGCAGCCAAGACATCCCCCGAGGAAACAAAGAGACCCAGTACTTC,few,TRBJ2-5,NA,TRBV14
CASSLRQTGGETQYF,TGTGCCAGCAGTTTACGGCAGACTGGGGGGGAGACCCAGTACTTC,NA,TRBJ2-5,NA,TRBV28
CASSYAGTGEQYF,TGTGCCAGCAGTTACGCGGGGACTGGAGAGCAGTACTTC,few,TRBJ2-7,NA,TRBV6-2/TRBV6-3
CASSLSLLGHRTDTQYF,TGTGCCAGCAGCTTAAGTTTGCTTGGCCACCGCACAGATACGCAGTATTTT,many,TRBJ2-3,NA,TRBV7-2
CASSSWWGSDEQFF,TGTGCCAGCAGCTCATGGTGGGGGTCAGATGAGCAGTTCTTC,NA,TRBJ2-1,NA,TRBV7-2
CASQSSAYNEQFF,TGTGCCAGCCAATCTAGCGCCTACAATGAGCAGTTCTTC,NA,TRBJ2-1,NA,TRBV7-8
CASSLSAGLGSYNSPLHF,TGTGCCAGCAGTTTGTCGGCAGGGCTGGGCTCCTATAATTCACCCCTCCACTTT,NA,TRBJ1-6,NA,TRBV12-3/TRBV12-4